This T cell receptor beta chain was recorded in a study of T cells in Graves' hyperthyroidism and ophthalmopathy. Study context: Prior to any treatment, at the point of initial diagnosis, peripheral blood was collected. Study-wide results and caveats: Most thyroid clonotypes with frequency above 0.001 were detected in blood. Ophthalmopathy stood apart from stable hyperthyroidism in a 13 V-J model.

From germline, CDR1 is SEHNR and CDR2 FQNEAQ (reference sequence). The CDR3 extends over 19 amino acids. V was shortened by 5 bases and J by 2 bases, with 27 bases between the two germline ends. There were TCR beta CDR3 regions amplified from RNA transcripts. With the HTBI primer set, the TCR CDR3 went through a first round of RT-PCR. TCRdb analysed the multiplex PCR reads with MiXCR anew, one entry per CDR3 protein. This table holds about 280,000 distinct CDR3 sequences, less than 30% found once. Diagnoses were made from clinical symptoms, serum measures (thyroxine and TRAb), thyroid ultrasound and orbital computed tomography. Many counts were recorded for this clonotype. Its antigen is unknown.

This chain joins TRBV7-9 and TRBJ2-5; D might be TRBD2 (6 bases). This sequence was found in a man aged 40-49 years with Graves' hyperthyroidism that later progressed to Graves' ophthalmopathy. Sequenced material: blood. The CDR3 DNA reads TGTGCCAGCAGCCCGAGGGAGGAGACTCGTCCCTGGCGACAAGAGACCCAGTACTTC. This encodes CASSPREETRPWRQETQYF.